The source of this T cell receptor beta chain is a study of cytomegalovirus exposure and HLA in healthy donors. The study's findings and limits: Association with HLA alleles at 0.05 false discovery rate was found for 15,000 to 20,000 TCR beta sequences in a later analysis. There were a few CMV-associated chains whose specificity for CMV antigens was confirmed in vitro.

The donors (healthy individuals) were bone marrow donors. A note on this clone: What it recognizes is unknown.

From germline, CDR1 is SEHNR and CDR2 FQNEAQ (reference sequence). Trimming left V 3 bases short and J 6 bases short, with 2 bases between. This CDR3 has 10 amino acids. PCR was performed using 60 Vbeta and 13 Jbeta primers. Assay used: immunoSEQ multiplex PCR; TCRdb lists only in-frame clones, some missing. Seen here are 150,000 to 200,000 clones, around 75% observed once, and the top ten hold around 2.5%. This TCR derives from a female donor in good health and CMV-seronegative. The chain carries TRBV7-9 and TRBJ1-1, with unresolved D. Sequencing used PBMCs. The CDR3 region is CASSFAEAFF. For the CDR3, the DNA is TGTGCCAGCAGCTTCGCTGAAGCTTTCTTT.